This is a list of T cell receptor beta chains from one sample in a study of cytomegalovirus exposure and HLA in healthy donors. The repertoire was sequenced with immunoSEQ multiplex PCR; TCRdb's copy has only in-frame clones and lacks some. The sample contains under 200,000 clones, approximately 79% of which appear only once. The sequenced sample was PBMCs. These receptor sequences come from a woman between 40 and 50 years old in good health and CMV-seronegative. CDR3s include the opening cysteine and the closing phenylalanine or tryptophan. The order of the fields is V gene, clone size, J gene, D gene, CDR3 DNA, CDR3 protein. The D gene is left open where the match is weak. Clone size is shown for a subset of rows, as once, few, many or a class of expanded clone.

V gene: TRBV28
clone size: -
J gene: TRBJ2-7
D gene: -
CDR3 DNA: TGTGCCAGCAGTTCCCCACGAGGGGAGGTCCTCACCTACGAGCAGTACTTC
CDR3 protein: CASSSPRGEVLTYEQYF

V gene: TRBV9
clone size: -
J gene: TRBJ2-2
D gene: TRBD2
CDR3 DNA: TGTGCCAGCCAGCGGGGTTCCACCGGGGAGCTGTTTTTT
CDR3 protein: CASQRGSTGELFF

V gene: TRBV6-6
clone size: -
J gene: TRBJ1-1
D gene: TRBD1
CDR3 DNA: TGTGCCAGCAGTTACAGGGGGCGGACTGAAGCTTTCTTT
CDR3 protein: CASSYRGRTEAFF

V gene: TRBV9
clone size: -
J gene: TRBJ2-2
D gene: TRBD1
CDR3 DNA: TGTGCCAGCAGCGTAGGAGGGGGCAGCACCGGGGAGCTGTTTTTT
CDR3 protein: CASSVGGGSTGELFF

V gene: TRBV4-2
clone size: -
J gene: TRBJ2-1
D gene: TRBD2
CDR3 DNA: TGTGCCAGCAGCCAGGAGAAGGGACTAGCGGGAGTTCGGTCCTACAATGAGCAGTTCTTC
CDR3 protein: CASSQEKGLAGVRSYNEQFF

V gene: TRBV19
clone size: -
J gene: TRBJ1-2
D gene: TRBD1
CDR3 DNA: TGTGCCAGTGGAGTGGCAGGGGGTAACTATGGCTACACCTTC
CDR3 protein: CASGVAGGNYGYTF

V gene: TRBV28
clone size: -
J gene: TRBJ1-2
D gene: -
CDR3 DNA: TGTGCCAGCTCTTTAAGGGGTAACTATGGCTACACCTTC
CDR3 protein: CASSLRGNYGYTF

V gene: TRBV4-1
clone size: -
J gene: TRBJ2-7
D gene: -
CDR3 DNA: TGCGCCAGCAGCCAAGTTGAGGGTTTCGGCGAGCAGTACTTC
CDR3 protein: CASSQVEGFGEQYF

V gene: TRBV28
clone size: -
J gene: TRBJ2-7
D gene: -
CDR3 DNA: TGTGTCATTGGCAGGCCTTCCTCCTACGAGCAGTACTTC
CDR3 protein: CVIGRPSSYEQYF

V gene: TRBV28
clone size: -
J gene: TRBJ2-1
D gene: TRBD1
CDR3 DNA: TGTGCCAGCAGTTCCCGCCGGGACAGGGTGCACAATGAGCAGTTCTTC
CDR3 protein: CASSSRRDRVHNEQFF

V gene: TRBV5-1
clone size: -
J gene: TRBJ2-3
D gene: TRBD2
CDR3 DNA: TGCGCCAGCGGACTAGCGGGGGGGAACACAGATACGCAGTATTTT
CDR3 protein: CASGLAGGNTDTQYF

V gene: TRBV10-3
clone size: -
J gene: TRBJ1-1
D gene: TRBD1
CDR3 DNA: TGTGCCATCAGTGCAATACAGGGGGCGCGGGGTGAAGCTTTCTTT
CDR3 protein: CAISAIQGARGEAFF

V gene: TRBV28
clone size: -
J gene: TRBJ1-2
D gene: TRBD1
CDR3 DNA: TGTGCCAGCAGGGAAGGACAGGTGGGCCATGGCTACACCTTC
CDR3 protein: CASREGQVGHGYTF

V gene: TRBV15
clone size: -
J gene: TRBJ2-3
D gene: -
CDR3 DNA: TGTGCCACCAGCAGAGATCTAGCGACCGGCACAGATACGCAGTATTTT
CDR3 protein: CATSRDLATGTDTQYF

V gene: TRBV19
clone size: -
J gene: TRBJ2-2
D gene: -
CDR3 DNA: TGTGCCAGTAGTATAGCTACCGGGGAGCTGTTTTTT
CDR3 protein: CASSIATGELFF

V gene: TRBV19
clone size: once
J gene: TRBJ2-7
D gene: TRBD2
CDR3 DNA: TGTGCCACTGCCGATAGCGGGGGCCCCTACGAGCAGTACTTC
CDR3 protein: CATADSGGPYEQYF

V gene: TRBV5-6
clone size: few
J gene: TRBJ2-1
D gene: TRBD2
CDR3 DNA: TGTGCCAGCAGCTTGCTTTCTGATAGCGGGGAGGCCAATGAGCAGTTCTTC
CDR3 protein: CASSLLSDSGEANEQFF

V gene: TRBV6-1
clone size: -
J gene: TRBJ2-7
D gene: -
CDR3 DNA: TGTGCCAGCAGTGAAAGGGCAGGGGGCGTCGGACTAGGGACCTACGAGCAGTACTTC
CDR3 protein: CASSERAGGVGLGTYEQYF

V gene: TRBV27
clone size: few
J gene: TRBJ1-6
D gene: -
CDR3 DNA: TGTGCCAGCAGTTTAAAGAAGGGGTTCAATTCACCCCTCCACTTT
CDR3 protein: CASSLKKGFNSPLHF

V gene: TRBV4-2
clone size: -
J gene: TRBJ2-7
D gene: TRBD2
CDR3 DNA: TGTGCCAGCAGCCTCCTAACTAGCGGGTCCTACGAGCAGTACTTC
CDR3 protein: CASSLLTSGSYEQYF

V gene: TRBV19
clone size: once
J gene: TRBJ2-7
D gene: -
CDR3 DNA: TGTGCCAGTAGTATGGGGCGTTTCGGGCACGAGCAGTACTTC
CDR3 protein: CASSMGRFGHEQYF

V gene: TRBV2
clone size: -
J gene: TRBJ2-1
D gene: TRBD1
CDR3 DNA: TGTGCCAGCAGGTCGCAGGGGGCTGGTGATGAGCAGTTCTTC
CDR3 protein: CASRSQGAGDEQFF

V gene: TRBV11-2
clone size: -
J gene: TRBJ1-4
D gene: -
CDR3 DNA: TGTGCCAGCAGCCCTGCGGGGGCGGAAAAACTGTTTTTT
CDR3 protein: CASSPAGAEKLFF

V gene: TRBV5-1
clone size: -
J gene: TRBJ1-1
D gene: -
CDR3 DNA: TGCGCCAGCAGCTTGGAAGGGGCGAACACTGAAGCTTTCTTT
CDR3 protein: CASSLEGANTEAFF

V gene: TRBV6-6
clone size: -
J gene: TRBJ2-3
D gene: -
CDR3 DNA: TGTGCCAGCAGTTACTCGAGTATTCAGGTTACGGATACGCAGTATTTT
CDR3 protein: CASSYSSIQVTDTQYF

V gene: TRBV4-1
clone size: -
J gene: TRBJ1-4
D gene: TRBD1
CDR3 DNA: TGCGCCAGCAGCCAAGAAGAGGCAGGGGGAAACCTTGGGAGAAAACTGTTTTTT
CDR3 protein: CASSQEEAGGNLGRKLFF

V gene: TRBV9
clone size: -
J gene: TRBJ1-6
D gene: TRBD1
CDR3 DNA: TGTGCCAGCAGCGTTGCTGCGGGGACAGGGGAATCACCCCTCCACTTT
CDR3 protein: CASSVAAGTGESPLHF

V gene: TRBV14
clone size: -
J gene: TRBJ1-2
D gene: TRBD1
CDR3 DNA: TGTGCCAGCAGCCCGGGGACAGGGGGTTCCTTGGGCTATGGCTACACCTTC
CDR3 protein: CASSPGTGGSLGYGYTF

V gene: TRBV4-3
clone size: -
J gene: TRBJ1-4
D gene: -
CDR3 DNA: TGCGCCAGCAGCCAAGCTGGAGGGTATGAAAAACTGTTTTTT
CDR3 protein: CASSQAGGYEKLFF

V gene: TRBV10-3
clone size: -
J gene: TRBJ1-2
D gene: -
CDR3 DNA: TGTGCCAGCGCCGGGACACCTAACTATGGCTACACCTTC
CDR3 protein: CASAGTPNYGYTF

V gene: TRBV27
clone size: -
J gene: TRBJ1-5
D gene: -
CDR3 DNA: TGTGCCAGCAGCGCAGGCAATCAGCCCCAGCATTTT
CDR3 protein: CASSAGNQPQHF

V gene: TRBV5-1
clone size: -
J gene: TRBJ2-2
D gene: -
CDR3 DNA: TGCGCCAGCAGCCCGGGGAGCTATGAGGCCGGGGAGCTGTTTTTT
CDR3 protein: CASSPGSYEAGELFF

V gene: TRBV7-7
clone size: -
J gene: TRBJ2-5
D gene: TRBD1
CDR3 DNA: TGTGCTAGCAGCTTAGGGGACAGCACGGGCCAGTACTTC
CDR3 protein: CASSLGDSTGQYF

V gene: TRBV5-1
clone size: -
J gene: TRBJ2-5
D gene: TRBD2
CDR3 DNA: TGCGCCAGCAGCTTTCAGCGGGAGCAAGAGACCCAGTACTTC
CDR3 protein: CASSFQREQETQYF

V gene: TRBV2
clone size: few
J gene: TRBJ2-5
D gene: -
CDR3 DNA: TGTGCCAGCAGGAGGGATGTGGAGACCCAGTACTTC
CDR3 protein: CASRRDVETQYF

V gene: TRBV6-5
clone size: -
J gene: TRBJ2-7
D gene: TRBD2
CDR3 DNA: TGTGCCAGCAGCGGGAGGGTCAACGAGCAGTACTTC
CDR3 protein: CASSGRVNEQYF

V gene: TRBV10-2
clone size: -
J gene: TRBJ1-2
D gene: TRBD1
CDR3 DNA: TGCGCCAGCAGTGTCGGACAGGGATCTAACTATGGCTACACCTTC
CDR3 protein: CASSVGQGSNYGYTF

V gene: TRBV15
clone size: once
J gene: TRBJ1-2
D gene: -
CDR3 DNA: TGTGCCACCAGCGGGGACACAAACTATGGCTACACCTTC
CDR3 protein: CATSGDTNYGYTF

V gene: TRBV11-2
clone size: once
J gene: TRBJ2-7
D gene: -
CDR3 DNA: TGTGCCAGCAGCTCTGAGGGCCTCTCCTACGAGCAGTACTTC
CDR3 protein: CASSSEGLSYEQYF

V gene: TRBV9
clone size: -
J gene: TRBJ1-1
D gene: TRBD1
CDR3 DNA: TGTGCCAGCAGCTCGAGAAGGGACAGTATAAGCGCTGAAGCTTTCTTT
CDR3 protein: CASSSRRDSISAEAFF

V gene: TRBV6-1
clone size: -
J gene: TRBJ2-5
D gene: -
CDR3 DNA: TGTGCCGTAAGAGGGCCGGACTGGACCCAGTACTTC
CDR3 protein: CAVRGPDWTQYF

V gene: TRBV12-5
clone size: -
J gene: TRBJ2-3
D gene: TRBD2
CDR3 DNA: TGTGCTAGTGGTATACTAGCGGGGGGTCGGGGTACGCAGTATTTT
CDR3 protein: CASGILAGGRGTQYF

V gene: TRBV28
clone size: -
J gene: TRBJ1-2
D gene: -
CDR3 DNA: TGTGCCAGCAGTCAAGGGGGGGGAGGCTACACCTTC
CDR3 protein: CASSQGGGGYTF

V gene: TRBV30
clone size: once
J gene: TRBJ2-1
D gene: -
CDR3 DNA: TGTGCCTGGAGCTTAGGACAGAAATACAATGAGCAGTTCTTC
CDR3 protein: CAWSLGQKYNEQFF

V gene: TRBV19
clone size: -
J gene: TRBJ2-7
D gene: -
CDR3 DNA: TGTGCCAGTAGTGGGGACAAGGGTTACAACGAGCAGTACTTC
CDR3 protein: CASSGDKGYNEQYF